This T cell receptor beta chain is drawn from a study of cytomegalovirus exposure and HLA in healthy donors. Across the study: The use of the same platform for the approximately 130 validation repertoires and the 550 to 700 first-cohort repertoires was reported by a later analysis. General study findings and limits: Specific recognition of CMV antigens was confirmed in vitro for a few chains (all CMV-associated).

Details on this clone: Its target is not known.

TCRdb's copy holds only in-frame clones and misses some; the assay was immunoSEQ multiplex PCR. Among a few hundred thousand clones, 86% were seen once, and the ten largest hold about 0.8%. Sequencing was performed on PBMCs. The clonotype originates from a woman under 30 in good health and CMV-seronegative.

CDR3 DNA: TGTGCCAGTCCCCCCGGGACTAGCGTCTACAATGAGCAGTTCTTC. Amino acids: CASPPGTSVYNEQFF. The rearrangement uses TRBV19 and TRBJ2-1; 10 nucleotides match TRBD2. In germline, CDR1 is LNHDA, CDR2 SQIVND (reference sequence). The CDR3 is 15 amino acids. J gave up 3 bases and V 8 bases, and 7 bases lay outside the gene matches.